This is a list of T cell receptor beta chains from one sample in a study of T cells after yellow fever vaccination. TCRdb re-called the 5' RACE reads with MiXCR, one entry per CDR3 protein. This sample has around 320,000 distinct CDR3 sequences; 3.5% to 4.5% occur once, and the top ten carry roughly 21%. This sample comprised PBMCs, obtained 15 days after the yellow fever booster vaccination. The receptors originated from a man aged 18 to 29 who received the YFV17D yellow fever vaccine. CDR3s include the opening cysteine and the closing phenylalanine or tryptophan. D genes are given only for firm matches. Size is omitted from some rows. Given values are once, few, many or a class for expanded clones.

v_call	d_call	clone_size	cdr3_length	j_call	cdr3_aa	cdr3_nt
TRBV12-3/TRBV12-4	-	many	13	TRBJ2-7	CASSLGATNEQYF	TGTGCCAGCAGTTTAGGGGCGACGAACGAGCAGTACTTC
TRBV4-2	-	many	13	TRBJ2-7	CASSQTLAYEQYF	TGTGCCAGCAGCCAAACCCTGGCCTACGAGCAGTACTTC
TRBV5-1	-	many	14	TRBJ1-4	CASSLGRTREKLFF	TGCGCCAGCAGCTTGGGGCGGACGAGGGAAAAACTGTTTTTT
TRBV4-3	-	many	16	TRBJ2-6	CASSQETSSGANVLTF	TGCGCCAGCAGCCAAGAGACTAGCTCTGGGGCCAACGTCCTGACTTTC
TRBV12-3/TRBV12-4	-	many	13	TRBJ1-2	CASSFRPSYGYTF	TGTGCCAGCAGTTTTCGACCGAGCTATGGCTACACCTTC
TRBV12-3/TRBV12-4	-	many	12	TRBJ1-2	CASSLLGYGYTF	TGTGCCAGCAGTTTACTTGGCTATGGCTACACCTTC
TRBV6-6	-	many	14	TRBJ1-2	CASSPFGHIYGYTF	TGTGCCAGCAGTCCTTTTGGACATATATATGGCTACACCTTC
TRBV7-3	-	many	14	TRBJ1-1	CASSLTGVGTEAFF	TGTGCCAGCAGCTTAACAGGGGTTGGGACTGAAGCTTTCTTT
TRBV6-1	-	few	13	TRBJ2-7	CASSFDRPYEQYF	TGTGCCAGCAGTTTTGACAGACCCTACGAGCAGTACTTC
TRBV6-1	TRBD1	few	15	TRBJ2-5	CASSESGTDQETQYF	TGTGCCAGCAGTGAAAGTGGGACAGACCAAGAGACCCAGTACTTC
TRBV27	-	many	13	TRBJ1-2	CASNDGRGRGYTF	TGTGCCAGCAACGACGGGAGAGGGAGGGGCTACACCTTC
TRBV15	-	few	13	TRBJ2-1	CATSTGFRNEQFF	TGTGCCACCAGCACGGGTTTTCGAAATGAGCAGTTCTTC
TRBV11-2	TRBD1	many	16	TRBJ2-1	CASSLVGETGWNEQFF	TGTGCCAGCAGCTTAGTGGGGGAGACAGGGTGGAATGAGCAGTTCTTC
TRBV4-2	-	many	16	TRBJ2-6	CASSQDTGSGANVLTF	TGTGCCAGCAGCCAAGATACCGGCTCTGGGGCCAACGTCCTGACTTTC
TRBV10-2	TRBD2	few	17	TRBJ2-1	CASSEPQGPGGADEQFF	TGCGCCAGCAGTGAACCTCAAGGGCCCGGGGGGGCGGATGAGCAGTTCTTC
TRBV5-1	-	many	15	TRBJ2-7	CASSLGGGFAYEQYF	TGCGCCAGCAGCTTGGGCGGGGGCTTCGCCTACGAGCAGTACTTC
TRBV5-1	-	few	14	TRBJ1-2	CASAIQTGDRGYTF	TGCGCCAGCGCTATACAGACTGGAGATCGCGGCTACACCTTC
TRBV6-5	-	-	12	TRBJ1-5	CASRTSNQPQHF	TGTGCCAGCAGGACATCAAATCAGCCCCAGCATTTT
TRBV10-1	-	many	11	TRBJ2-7	CASRGSYEQYF	TGCGCCAGCAGGGGAAGCTACGAGCAGTACTTC
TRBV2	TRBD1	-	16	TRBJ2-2	CASSSGQGATTGELFF	TGTGCCAGCAGTTCTGGACAGGGGGCGACCACCGGGGAGCTGTTTTTT
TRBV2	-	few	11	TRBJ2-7	CASHYRVEQYF	TGTGCCAGCCACTACCGTGTCGAGCAGTACTTC
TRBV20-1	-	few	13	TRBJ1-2	CSAPPKQEYGYTF	TGCAGTGCCCCTCCCAAACAGGAATATGGCTACACCTTC
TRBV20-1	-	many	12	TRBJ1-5	CSARGGGQPQHF	TGCAGTGCTAGGGGGGGCGGTCAGCCCCAGCATTTT
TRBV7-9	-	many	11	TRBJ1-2	CASKGQYGYTF	TGTGCCAGCAAGGGACAATATGGCTACACCTTC
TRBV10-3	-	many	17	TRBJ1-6	CAISEPPGQGGNSPLHF	TGTGCCATCAGTGAGCCCCCTGGCCAGGGAGGTAATTCACCCCTCCACTTT
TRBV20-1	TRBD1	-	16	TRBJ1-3	CSASRDRGPSGNTIYF	TGCAGTGCTTCCCGGGACAGGGGACCCTCTGGAAACACCATATATTTT
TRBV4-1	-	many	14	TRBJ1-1	CASSQVGGNTEAFF	TGCGCCAGCAGCCAAGTTGGAGGCAACACTGAAGCTTTCTTT
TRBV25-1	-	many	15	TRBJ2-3	CASSEIVGLWDTQYF	TGTGCCAGCAGTGAAATCGTAGGCCTTTGGGATACGCAGTATTTT
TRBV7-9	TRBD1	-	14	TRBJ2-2	CASRRGTGTGELFF	TGTGCCAGCAGGCGTGGGACAGGGACCGGGGAGCTGTTTTTT
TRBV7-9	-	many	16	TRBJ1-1	CASSLGGPRANTEAFF	TGTGCCAGCAGCTTAGGAGGGCCGCGAGCGAACACTGAAGCTTTCTTT
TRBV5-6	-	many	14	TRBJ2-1	CASTYGPAYNEQFF	TGTGCCAGCACCTACGGCCCGGCCTACAATGAGCAGTTCTTC
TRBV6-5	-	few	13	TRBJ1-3	CAARPPYGNTIYF	TGTGCCGCCAGGCCCCCTTATGGAAACACCATATATTTT
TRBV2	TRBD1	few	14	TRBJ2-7	CASGDRAFNYEQYF	TGTGCCAGCGGGGACAGGGCATTTAACTACGAGCAGTACTTC
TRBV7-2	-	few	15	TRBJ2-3	CASSWRLSRTDTQYF	TGTGCCAGCAGCTGGCGGTTGTCCCGCACAGATACGCAGTATTTT
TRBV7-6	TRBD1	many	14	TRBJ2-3	CASSRGPNTDTQYF	TGTGCCAGCAGCAGGGGGCCGAACACAGATACGCAGTATTTT
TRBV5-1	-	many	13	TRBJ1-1	CASSPHGSTEAFF	TGCGCCAGCAGCCCCCACGGATCCACTGAAGCTTTCTTT
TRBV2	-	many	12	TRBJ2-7	CASRGVSGEQYF	TGTGCCAGCAGGGGGGTCAGCGGGGAGCAGTACTTC
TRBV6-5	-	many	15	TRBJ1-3	CASSYADVAGNTIYF	TGTGCCAGCAGTTACGCAGACGTCGCCGGAAACACCATATATTTT
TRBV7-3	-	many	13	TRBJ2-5	CASSLQTQETQYF	TGTGCCAGCAGCTTACAGACCCAAGAGACCCAGTACTTC
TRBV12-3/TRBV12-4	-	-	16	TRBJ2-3	CASSPVVGLSTDTQYF	TGTGCCAGCAGTCCCGTTGTGGGGCTAAGCACAGATACGCAGTATTTT
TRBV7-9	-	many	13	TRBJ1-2	CASSLRLRGGYTF	TGTGCCAGCAGCTTGAGGCTAAGGGGAGGCTACACCTTC
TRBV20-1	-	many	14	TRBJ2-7	CSAFEGQGGYEQYF	TGCAGTGCTTTCGAGGGGCAGGGTGGTTACGAGCAGTACTTC
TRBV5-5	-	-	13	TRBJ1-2	CASSPTFEYGYTF	TGTGCCAGCAGCCCCACGTTTGAATATGGCTACACCTTC
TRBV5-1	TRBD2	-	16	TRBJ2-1	CASSGAGGGLQNEQFF	TGCGCCAGCAGCGGGGCCGGGGGGGGATTACAGAATGAGCAGTTCTTC
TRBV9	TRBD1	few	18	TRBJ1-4	CASSGTRQGATTNEKLFF	TGTGCCAGCAGCGGTACCAGACAGGGGGCCACAACTAATGAAAAACTGTTTTTT
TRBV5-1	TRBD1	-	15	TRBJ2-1	CASSGRQGPYNEQFF	TGCGCCAGCAGCGGCCGACAGGGACCCTACAATGAGCAGTTCTTC
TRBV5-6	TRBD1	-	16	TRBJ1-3	CASSFLGTEEGNTIYF	TGTGCCAGCAGCTTCCTCGGGACAGAAGAGGGAAACACCATATATTTT
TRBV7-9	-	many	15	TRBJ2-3	CASSPQSQPTDTQYF	TGTGCCAGCAGCCCCCAAAGCCAGCCCACAGATACGCAGTATTTT
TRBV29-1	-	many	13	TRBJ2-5	CSARPTSLKTQYF	TGCAGCGCTCGGCCTACTAGCTTAAAGACCCAGTACTTC
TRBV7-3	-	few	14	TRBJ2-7	CASSLYEGSYEQYF	TGTGCCAGCAGCTTATATGAAGGGTCCTACGAGCAGTACTTC